A selection of T cell receptor beta chains follows, all from one sample in a study of T cells in localized non-small cell lung cancer. Data came from immunoSEQ multiplex PCR; TCRdb stores just in-frame clones and leaves some out. The data show roughly 1,200 clones, approximately 20% seen once. Source: normal lung tissue next to the tumor, taken before any cancer treatment. Receptors originate from a woman aged 35 to 69 with stage I lung adenocarcinoma. Each CDR3 is given with its conserved first and last residue. The order of the fields is clone size, V gene, D gene, J gene, CDR3 protein, CDR3 DNA. A D gene is named only where the DNA matches it firmly. A row's size may be missing; if present it is once, few, many or a size class.

-	TRBV30	TRBD2	TRBJ2-2	CAWTRLAGGIYGPGELFF	TGTGCCTGGACCAGACTAGCGGGGGGGATATATGGCCCCGGGGAGCTGTTTTTT
-	TRBV11-3	-	TRBJ2-7	CASSSPPGPWEQYF	TGTGCCAGCAGCTCGCCCCCCGGGCCCTGGGAGCAGTACTTC
-	TRBV28	TRBD2	TRBJ2-3	CASSLLASGRGGATDTQYF	TGTGCCAGCAGTTTATTGGCTAGCGGGAGAGGAGGGGCCACAGATACGCAGTATTTT
-	TRBV19	-	TRBJ2-1	CASRDYNEQFF	TGTGCCAGCAGGGACTACAATGAGCAGTTCTTC
large	TRBV30	TRBD1	TRBJ1-4	CAWRSAQGAGLANEKLFF	TGTGCCTGGAGATCGGCACAGGGGGCAGGTTTAGCTAATGAAAAACTGTTTTTT
-	TRBV16	-	TRBJ1-2	CASSQSLGYTF	TGTGCCAGCAGCCAATCTCTTGGCTACACCTTC
few	TRBV6-8	-	TRBJ2-7	CASSSTTTLGQYF	TGTGCCAGCAGTTCGACTACCACTCTGGGGCAGTACTTC
few	TRBV2	-	TRBJ2-3	CASSGTLTDTQYF	TGTGCCAGCAGTGGCACCCTTACAGATACGCAGTATTTT
few	TRBV10-2	-	TRBJ1-1	CASPPSGQMNTEAFF	TGCGCCAGCCCTCCGTCCGGACAGATGAACACTGAAGCTTTCTTT
few	TRBV11-3	-	TRBJ2-7	CASSLVWDGSYEQYF	TGTGCCAGCAGCTTAGTGTGGGACGGCTCCTACGAGCAGTACTTC
-	TRBV19	-	TRBJ2-1	CASSPIQASSYNEQFF	TGTGCCAGTAGTCCTATTCAAGCGAGCTCCTACAATGAGCAGTTCTTC
-	TRBV11-3	TRBD2	TRBJ2-1	CASSLALARSYNEQFF	TGTGCCAGCAGCTTGGCACTAGCGAGATCCTACAATGAGCAGTTCTTC
few	TRBV6-8	TRBD2	TRBJ2-7	CASSRPGLADEQYF	TGTGCCAGCAGCCGACCGGGACTAGCTGACGAGCAGTACTTC
few	TRBV6-8	-	TRBJ1-1	CASSLAGRPNTEAFF	TGTGCCAGCAGTTTGGCAGGAAGGCCTAACACTGAAGCTTTCTTT
-	TRBV6-8	-	TRBJ2-7	CASNPGDRYEQYF	TGTGCCAGCAACCCGGGGGACAGATACGAGCAGTACTTC
few	TRBV9	TRBD1	TRBJ1-5	CASSSNRGSQPQHF	TGTGCCAGCAGTAGTAACAGGGGAAGCCAGCCCCAGCATTTT
medium-sized	TRBV13	TRBD1	TRBJ2-7	CASSLEGTGPFSAEQYF	TGTGCCAGCAGCTTAGAGGGGACAGGGCCCTTTTCGGCCGAGCAGTACTTC
few	TRBV19	TRBD2	TRBJ2-3	CASSTGLAGTTDTQYF	TGTGCCAGTAGTACTGGACTAGCGGGAACTACAGATACGCAGTATTTT
few	TRBV6-8	TRBD2	TRBJ2-6	CASSGVGLAGYSGANVLTF	TGTGCCAGCAGTGGGGTGGGACTAGCGGGATACTCTGGGGCCAACGTCCTGACTTTC
-	TRBV19	-	TRBJ2-2	CASSMGSLSGELFF	TGTGCCAGTAGTATGGGCAGTCTGAGCGGGGAGCTGTTTTTT
-	TRBV19	-	TRBJ2-7	CASSPFRGAHYEQYF	TGTGCCAGTAGCCCCTTCCGGGGGGCCCACTACGAGCAGTACTTC
-	TRBV6-1	-	TRBJ1-1	CASSEDAAVNTEAFF	TGTGCCAGCAGTGAAGATGCGGCGGTGAACACTGAAGCTTTCTTT
large	TRBV9	TRBD2	TRBJ2-1	CASSDLADYTEQFF	TGTGCCAGCAGTGATCTAGCGGATTACACTGAGCAGTTCTTC
-	TRBV9	-	TRBJ1-2	CASSGSSFYGYTF	TGTGCCAGCAGTGGTTCCTCATTCTATGGCTACACCTTC
-	TRBV5-1	TRBD1	TRBJ2-7	CASSLDPGTGGNEQYF	TGCGCCAGCAGCTTGGACCCCGGGACAGGGGGTAACGAGCAGTACTTC
hyperexpanded	TRBV9	-	TRBJ2-1	CASSVLGDEQFF	TGTGCCAGCAGCGTACTGGGTGATGAGCAGTTCTTC
few	TRBV11-3	TRBD1	TRBJ2-7	CASSPGTGGYEQYF	TGTGCCAGCAGCCCCGGGACAGGGGGCTACGAGCAGTACTTC
-	TRBV5-1	-	TRBJ2-7	CASSPGDSIHEQYF	TGCGCCAGCAGCCCGGGGGACAGTATCCACGAGCAGTACTTC
few	TRBV6-8	-	TRBJ1-2	CASSGGFLYGYTF	TGTGCCAGCAGCGGTGGATTCCTCTATGGCTACACCTTC
medium-sized	TRBV11-3	TRBD2	TRBJ2-7	CASSSGLAGTEQYF	TGTGCCAGCAGCTCGGGACTAGCGGGGACCGAGCAGTACTTC
-	TRBV5-1	-	TRBJ2-1	CASSSERAAYNEQFF	TGCGCCAGCAGCTCTGAGCGGGCCGCCTACAATGAGCAGTTCTTC
large	TRBV12-5	TRBD2	TRBJ2-2	CASGAREGNTGELFF	TGTGCCAGCGGGGCTCGGGAGGGTAACACCGGGGAGCTGTTTTTT
medium-sized	TRBV7-4	-	TRBJ2-4	CASSQAAKNIQYF	TGTGCCAGCAGCCAAGCAGCCAAAAACATTCAGTACTTC
-	TRBV6-8	-	TRBJ1-1	CASSWLNTEAFF	TGTGCCAGCAGTTGGTTGAACACTGAAGCTTTCTTT
large	TRBV19	-	TRBJ2-7	CASTPGGLNEQYF	TGTGCCAGTACCCCCGGGGGATTAAACGAGCAGTACTTC
few	TRBV4-1	TRBD1	TRBJ1-3	CASSQDRTGAGNTIYF	TGCGCCAGCAGCCAAGACCGGACAGGGGCCGGAAACACCATATATTTT
few	TRBV4-1	TRBD1	TRBJ1-2	CASSQDSATGNLDGYTF	TGCGCCAGCAGCCAAGATTCAGCGACAGGGAATCTTGATGGCTACACCTTC
-	TRBV6-1	-	TRBJ1-2	CASSEGGQVYGYTF	TGTGCCAGCAGTGAAGGGGGTCAGGTCTATGGCTACACCTTC
-	TRBV4-1	-	TRBJ2-3	CASSFLGADTQYF	TGCGCCAGCAGCTTTCTAGGGGCAGATACGCAGTATTTT
few	TRBV11-3	TRBD1	TRBJ2-7	CASSRDRGRWEQYF	TGTGCCAGCAGTCGGGACAGGGGGCGATGGGAGCAGTACTTC
few	TRBV28	-	TRBJ1-5	CASSLSRSQPQHF	TGTGCCAGCAGTTTGTCCCGGAGTCAGCCCCAGCATTTT
-	TRBV18	TRBD2	TRBJ2-6	CASSPRAGGSTGANVLTF	TGTGCCAGCTCACCAAGGGCCGGGGGGAGCACTGGGGCCAACGTCCTGACTTTC
-	TRBV25-1	-	TRBJ2-7	CASSRFGVIYEQYF	TGTGCCAGCAGTAGGTTCGGGGTAATCTACGAGCAGTACTTC
large	TRBV6-8	-	TRBJ2-5	CASCRGSEETQYF	TGTGCCAGTTGCAGAGGTTCGGAAGAGACCCAGTACTTC
-	TRBV11-3	TRBD1	TRBJ1-2	CASSLEAGQGNYGYTF	TGTGCCAGCAGCTTAGAAGCCGGACAGGGTAACTATGGCTACACCTTC
-	TRBV19	TRBD1	TRBJ2-7	CATRQGGSYEQYF	TGTGCCACTCGACAGGGGGGCTCCTACGAGCAGTACTTC
few	TRBV28	TRBD1	TRBJ2-3	CASSVTGGGGDTQYF	TGTGCCAGCAGCGTCACAGGGGGCGGGGGAGATACGCAGTATTTT
large	TRBV11-3	-	TRBJ2-7	CASSPISLRSYEQYF	TGTGCCAGCAGCCCCATTTCGCTCAGGTCCTACGAGCAGTACTTC
-	TRBV16	-	TRBJ1-3	CASSHGSGNTIYF	TGTGCCAGCAGCCACGGCTCTGGAAACACCATATATTTT
-	TRBV5-1	-	TRBJ2-6	CASSLSLGSGANVLTF	TGCGCCAGCAGCTTGTCGTTGGGGTCTGGGGCCAACGTCCTGACTTTC